The 26 T cell receptor beta chains given below trace back to one sample, sequenced in a study of blood T cell repertoires in COVID-19. TCRdb keeps only in-frame clones here, not all; method: immunoSEQ multiplex PCR. The sample lists about 240,000 clones, around 86% occurring once. The source material was peripheral blood. These TCRs come from a woman in her sixties with active or convalescent COVID-19.

V usage is TRBV25-1 and J usage is TRBJ1-6; 9 positions agree with TRBD1. CDR1 and CDR2 (germline): MGHDK, SYGVNS. With 5 bases clipped from V and 6 bases from J, the junction kept 2 bases outside the gene matches. This CDR3 is 14 amino acids long. The CDR3 DNA is TGTGCCAGCAGTAAGGGACAGGGTAATTCACCCCTCCACTTT. Amino acid sequence: CASSKGQGNSPLHF.

The chain links TRBV7-2 to TRBJ1-2; the match to TRBD1 covers 12 bases. There are 16 residues in the CDR3. V trimming: 1 base; J trimming: 8 bases; junction bases outside the gene matches: 8. Germline V gene sequence: CDR1 SGHTA, CDR2 FQGNSA. The CDR3 region has the DNA TGTGCCAGCAGCTTAGTAGGGGGACAGGGGGCATTGGGCTACACCTTC. Amino acids: CASSLVGGQGALGYTF.

The rearrangement links TRBV2 to TRBJ2-7, with D unresolved. Germline V CDR1 and CDR2: SNHLY, FYNNEI. V lost 5 bases and J lost 0, with 11 bases in between. The CDR3 sequence is 14 residues long. The CDR3 coding sequence is TGTGCCAGCAGTCCCCAGGTTTCCTCCTACGAGCAGTACTTC. Translation gives CASSPQVSSYEQYF.

V usage is TRBV4-1 and J usage is TRBJ2-5, with TRBD2 matching over 9 bases. Germline V lookup: CDR1 MGHRA, CDR2 YSYEKL. Trimming at V came to 5 bases and at J to 5 bases, leaving 6 bases not matched to a gene. The CDR3 is 14 amino acids. The CDR3 protein is CASSFIAGVETQYF. The CDR3 DNA reads TGCGCCAGCAGCTTTATAGCGGGGGTGGAGACCCAGTACTTC.

The chain links TRBV29-1 to TRBJ1-1; 11 positions agree with TRBD1. Germline CDR1 is SQVTM and CDR2 is ANQGSEA. The CDR3 consists of 12 residues. The CDR3 bases are TGCCTAGCCGGACAGGGGGCCACTGAAGCTTTCTTT. Translating it yields CLAGQGATEAFF. Based on the CDR3 plus reference TRBV29-1 and TRBJ1-1, the full variable domain is SAVISQKPSRDICQRGTSLTIQCQVDSQVTMMFWYRQQPGQSLTLIATANQGSEATYESGFVIDKFPISRPNLTFSTLTVSNMSPEDSSIYLCLAGQGATEAFFGQGTRLTVV.

The chain has TRBV6-1 and TRBJ1-6; D gene uncertain. CDR3 length: 14 residues. Germline CDR1 reads MNHNS; CDR2 reads SASEGT. Trimming took off 1 base at V and 7 bases at J, with 8 bases between the two ends. In nucleotides, the CDR3 is TGTGCCAGCAGTGAAGAACTGAAGAATTCACCCCTCCACTTT. As protein: CASSEELKNSPLHF.

The rearrangement uses TRBV19 and TRBJ1-2, with D unclear. This CDR3 region has 14 residues. The germline V and J ends were trimmed by 0 bases and 7 bases, with 12 bases remaining between them. Germline loops: CDR1 LNHDA, CDR2 SQIVND (reference sequence). CDR3 coding DNA: TGTGCCAGTAGTATAGATCAGGCTATCGGTGGCTACACCTTC. Amino acids: CASSIDQAIGGYTF.

V is TRBV6-5 and J is TRBJ1-2, with 9 nucleotides matching TRBD1. The CDR3 extends over 14 amino acids. The trim removed 8 bases at V and 5 bases at J, leaving 9 bases unmatched. Germline V gene data show CDR1 as MNHEY and CDR2 as SVGAGI. For the CDR3, the DNA is TGTGCCAGCGGGAAGGACAGGGGTTATTATGGCTACACCTTC. Residues: CASGKDRGYYGYTF.

This sequence joins TRBV23-1 and TRBJ1-5, with unresolved D. TRBV23-1 is an ORF for which the function is uncertain. The ends were cut back, 6 bases at V and 6 bases at J, with 9 bases in the middle. The CDR3 has 12 amino acids. CDR3 loop: CASRITAQPQHF. The CDR3 DNA is TGCGCCAGCAGAATTACAGCTCAGCCCCAGCATTTT.

The chain joins TRBV2 to TRBJ2-1, with 9 bases fitting TRBD2. The trim removed 7 bases at V and 5 bases at J, leaving 9 bases unmatched. Germline V gene data show CDR1 as SNHLY and CDR2 as FYNNEI. This CDR3 comprises 15 residues. As DNA, the CDR3 is TGTGCCAGCACCGCTGGACTAGCGCGAAACAATGAGCAGTTCTTC. It specifies CASTAGLARNNEQFF.

The genes are TRBV19 and TRBJ2-1, with TRBD2 matching 13 bases. After removal of 3 bases from V and 6 bases from J, the junction contained 2 bases not matched to a gene. There are 15 residues in the CDR3. Germline CDR1 is LNHDA and CDR2 is SQIVND (reference sequence). The CDR3: CASSMGLAGSNEQFF. CDR3 sequence (DNA): TGTGCCAGTAGTATGGGACTAGCGGGGAGCAATGAGCAGTTCTTC.

This chain links TRBV12-5 with TRBJ2-3; 9 nucleotides line up with TRBD1. V was pared by 5 bases and J by 4 bases, with 10 bases of the junction left unmatched. This CDR3 spans 16 amino acids. CDR1 is LGHNT and CDR2 is FRNRAP in the germline V gene. Written as DNA, the CDR3 is TGTGCTAGTGGTCTCGGGACAGGGTTGGGGGCAGATACGCAGTATTTT. This translates into CASGLGTGLGADTQYF.

In its sample, this clone ranks as medium-sized. The J gene is TRBJ1-6, the V gene TRBV5-8, with TRBD1 as a possible D gene (6 bases). The CDR3 runs to 16 residues. V shed 3 bases and J shed 10 bases, with 20 bases lying between them. CDR1 is SGHTS and CDR2 is YDEGEE in the germline V gene. CDR3 DNA sequence: TGTGCCAGCAGCTCCATCAGGGGTCCCTTCGGGTCACCCCTCCACTTT. Encoded protein: CASSSIRGPFGSPLHF. The variable domain in full, with the rest retrieved from reference TRBV5-8 and TRBJ1-6, is EAGVTQSPTHLIKTRGQQATLRCSPISGHTSVYWYQQALGLGLQFLLWYDEGEERNRGNFPPRFSGRQFPNYSSELNVNALELEDSALYLCASSSIRGPFGSPLHFGNGTRLTVT.

The chain carries TRBV5-4 and TRBJ2-7; 8 bases align to TRBD1. CDR3 length: 13 residues. The trim removed 4 bases at V and 3 bases at J, leaving 3 bases unmatched. The germline V gene has CDR1 SGHNT and CDR2 YYREEE (reference sequence). The CDR3 nucleotides are TGTGCCAGCAGCGGTGGACAGGGCTACGAGCAGTACTTC. This encodes CASSGGQGYEQYF.

The J gene is TRBJ1-6, the V gene TRBV9; D unclear. Germline CDR1 and CDR2: SGDLS and YYNGEE. There are 15 residues in the CDR3. V dropped 4 bases and J dropped 0 bases, with 8 bases sitting between them. The CDR3 nucleotides are TGTGCCAGCAGCTCGGGAGGCTCCTATAATTCACCCCTCCACTTT. Its protein product is CASSSGGSYNSPLHF.

The CDR3: CASRVDGRGSTEAFF. In DNA, the CDR3 is TGTGCCAGCAGGGTCGATGGCAGGGGGTCCACTGAAGCTTTCTTT. The chain recombines TRBV7-2 with TRBJ1-1; 7 bases align to TRBD1. This CDR3 has 15 residues. V lost 6 bases and J lost 4; bases outside the gene matches: 11. Germline V CDR1 and CDR2: SGHTA, FQGNSA. The full variable domain, rest sourced from reference TRBV7-2 and TRBJ1-1, is GAGVSQSPSNKVTEKGKDVELRCDPISGHTALYWYRQSLGQGLEFLIYFQGNSAPDKSGLPSDRFSAERTGGSVSTLTIQRTQQEDSAVYLCASRVDGRGSTEAFFGQGTRLTVV.

The chain joins TRBV11-2 to TRBJ1-1, with TRBD1 as a possible D gene (5 bases). The CDR3 has 14 amino acids. The V gene's germline CDR1 is SGHAT and CDR2 FQNNGV. Trimming shortened V by 5 bases and J by 0 bases, and 10 bases separated the two germline ends. The CDR3 nucleotides are TGTGCCAGCAGCCGACAGACCCTGAACACTGAAGCTTTCTTT. This gives the protein CASSRQTLNTEAFF.

This rearrangement joins TRBV6-5 to TRBJ1-3; weak D call: TRBD1 (6 bases). The length of the CDR3 is 12 residues. Germline CDR1 reads MNHEY; CDR2 reads SVGAGI. The V and J ends lost 10 bases and 3 bases respectively, with 10 bases between them. The CDR3 bases are TGTGCCACACAGGGCGGTGGAAACACCATATATTTT. Translating it yields CATQGGGNTIYF.

The chain employs TRBV2 and TRBJ2-1, with 8 bases fitting TRBD2. With 0 bases clipped from V and 12 bases from J, the junction kept 10 bases outside the gene matches. The V gene's germline CDR1 is SNHLY and CDR2 FYNNEI. The CDR3 totals 15 residues. CDR3 sequence (DNA): TGTGCCAGCAGTGAAGCGGGCGGGGGGATCGCGGGGCAGTTCTTC. Encoded protein: CASSEAGGGIAGQFF.

The genes are TRBV7-2 and TRBJ2-1; perhaps TRBD2 as D (5 bases). Germline V CDR1 and CDR2: SGHTA, FQGNSA. CDR3 length equals 13 residues. Between the trimmed V and J ends, which lost 5 bases and 5 bases, there was a span of 10 bases. The CDR3 DNA sequence: TGTGCCAGCAGCCCAGACTACCACAATGAGCAGTTCTTC. Amino acids: CASSPDYHNEQFF.

The table lists this clone with a few counts. The DNA for the CDR3 is TGCAGCGTTGAAGGCTGGACAGGGGAGGGCACAGATACGCAGTATTTT. This gives the protein CSVEGWTGEGTDTQYF. The V gene is TRBV29-1, the J gene TRBJ2-3; 9 nucleotides line up with TRBD1. The CDR3 is 16 residues long. Trimming removed 1 base from V and 1 base from J; junction bases left unmatched: 6. The V gene's germline CDR1 is SQVTM and CDR2 ANQGSEA.

The chain employs TRBV29-1 and TRBJ1-2; TRBD1 is a possible D gene (5 bases). The ends were cut back, 1 base at V and 7 bases at J, with 19 bases in the middle. Germline CDR1 is SQVTM and CDR2 is ANQGSEA. The length of the CDR3 is 15 residues. CDR3 DNA: TGCAGCGTTGAAGCTGTTGCAGGGCGGCGGGGTGGCTACACCTTC. It translates to CSVEAVAGRRGGYTF.

This chain joins TRBV27 and TRBJ2-6; 9 bases are shared with TRBD1. This CDR3 is built from 18 residues. V trimming: 3 bases; J trimming: 0 bases; junction bases outside the gene matches: 6. Per germline, CDR1 MNHEY and CDR2 SMNVEV (reference sequence). CDR3: CASSFLTGGGSGANVLTF. Written as DNA, the CDR3 is TGTGCCAGCAGTTTCCTAACAGGGGGCGGCTCTGGGGCCAACGTCCTGACTTTC. Full variable domain (outside the CDR3, taken from reference TRBV27 and TRBJ2-6): EAQVTQNPRYLITVTGKKLTVTCSQNMNHEYMSWYRQDPGLGLRQIYYSMNVEVTDKGDVPEGYKVSRKEKRNFPLILESPSPNQTSLYFCASSFLTGGGSGANVLTFGAGSRLTVL.

V and J are TRBV2 and TRBJ1-1, with 9 nucleotides matching TRBD1. The ends lost 4 bases at V and 6 bases at J; junction bases unmatched: 6. This CDR3 is 14 amino acids long. Germline-derived CDR1 and CDR2 are SNHLY and FYNNEI. CDR3 in amino acids: CASSVGTGRAEAFF. The CDR3 DNA follows: TGTGCCAGCAGTGTTGGGACAGGGCGGGCTGAAGCTTTCTTT.

The rearrangement joins TRBV7-8 to TRBJ2-7, with TRBD2 identical over 8 bases. From germline, CDR1 is SGHVS and CDR2 FQNEAQ. The CDR3 is 18 residues long. Trimming took 5 bases from V and 1 from J; bases not matched to a gene: 16. The CDR3 spells CASSARASGGSQSYEQYF. The CDR3 region has the DNA TGTGCCAGCAGCGCCAGGGCGAGCGGGGGTTCCCAATCCTACGAGCAGTACTTC.

A few counts support this clone. The chain employs TRBV7-6 and TRBJ2-1; tentatively, D is TRBD1 (5 bases). Germline V gene sequence: CDR1 SGHVS, CDR2 FNYEAQ. The CDR3 length is 15 residues. V was clipped by 5 bases and J by 1 base, with 12 bases between them. In nucleotides, the CDR3 is TGTGCCAGCAGCGTCCTGGCAGGGTCCTACAATGAGCAGTTCTTC. This translates into CASSVLAGSYNEQFF.